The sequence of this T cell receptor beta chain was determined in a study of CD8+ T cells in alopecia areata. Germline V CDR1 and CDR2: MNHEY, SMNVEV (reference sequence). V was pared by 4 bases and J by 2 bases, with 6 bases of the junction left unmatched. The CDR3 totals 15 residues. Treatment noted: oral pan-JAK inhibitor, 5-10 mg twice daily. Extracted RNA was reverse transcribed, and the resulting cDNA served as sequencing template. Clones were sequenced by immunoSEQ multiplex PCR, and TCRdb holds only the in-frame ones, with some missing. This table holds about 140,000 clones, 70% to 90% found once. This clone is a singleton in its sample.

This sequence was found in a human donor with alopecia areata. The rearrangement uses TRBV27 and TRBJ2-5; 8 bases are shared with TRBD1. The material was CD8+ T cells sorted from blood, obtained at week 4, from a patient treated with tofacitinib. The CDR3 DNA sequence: TGTGCCAGCAGTTCCCGACAGGGGAGACAAGAGACCCAGTACTTC. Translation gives CASSSRQGRQETQYF.